This entry describes one T cell receptor beta chain. The data were produced by immunoSEQ multiplex PCR, yet TCRdb's version contains in-frame clones alone and is incomplete. The sample records 250,000 or so clones, 84% being singletons. The data are from a study of blood T cell repertoires in COVID-19. Germline CDR1 reads SGHRS; CDR2 reads YFSETQ. Trimming removed 4 bases from V and 7 bases from J; junction bases left unmatched: 7. CDR3 length: 14 amino acids. The sequenced sample was peripheral blood. The source is a woman between 35 and 50 years old who had recovered from COVID-19. The chain carries TRBV5-1 and TRBJ2-2, with 7 positions matching TRBD1. CDR3 region: CASSADREVGELFF. CDR3 coding DNA: TGCGCCAGCAGCGCCGACAGGGAAGTCGGGGAGCTGTTTTTT. Supplemented by reference TRBV5-1 and TRBJ2-2, the full variable domain reads KAGVTQTPRYLIKTRGQQVTLSCSPISGHRSVSWYQQTPGQGLQFLFEYFSETQRNKGNFPGRFSGRQFSNSRSEMNVSTLELGDSALYLCASSADREVGELFFGEGSRLTVL.